These T cell receptor beta chains were read from a single sample in a study of T cells in Graves' hyperthyroidism and ophthalmopathy. From the multiplex PCR reads, TCRdb called clonotypes with MiXCR, one entry per CDR3 protein. The sample records roughly 740,000 distinct CDR3 sequences, around 15% being singletons. The sequenced sample was blood. These receptor sequences come from a man younger than 35 with Graves' hyperthyroidism. CDR3s include the opening cysteine and the closing phenylalanine or tryptophan. A D gene is named only where the DNA matches it firmly. Rows give clone size only sometimes, using once, few, many, or a class for an expanded clone.

j_gene: TRBJ2-7; v_gene: TRBV19; d_gene: TRBD2; abundance: -; CDR3nt: TGTGCCAGTAGTATGGCTAGCGGGAGCGAGCAGTACTTC; CDR3aa: CASSMASGSEQYF
j_gene: TRBJ2-2; v_gene: TRBV30; d_gene: TRBD2; abundance: few; CDR3nt: TGTGCCTGGAGGAGGGGAGGGGCCGCCGGGGAGCTGTTTTTT; CDR3aa: CAWRRGGAAGELFF
j_gene: TRBJ2-4; v_gene: TRBV12-3/TRBV12-4; d_gene: -; abundance: -; CDR3nt: TGTGCCAGCAGTTTAGACCTCAACGGGGACATTCAGTACTTC; CDR3aa: CASSLDLNGDIQYF
j_gene: TRBJ2-2; v_gene: TRBV10-3; d_gene: -; abundance: -; CDR3nt: TGTGCCATCAGTGAGCCAGGGACCACCGGGGAGCTGTTTTTT; CDR3aa: CAISEPGTTGELFF
j_gene: TRBJ2-3; v_gene: TRBV7-2; d_gene: TRBD2; abundance: many; CDR3nt: TGTGCCAGCAGCCCCACCCCTAGCGGGAGCCTCACAGATACGCAGTATTTT; CDR3aa: CASSPTPSGSLTDTQYF
j_gene: TRBJ2-7; v_gene: TRBV6-1; d_gene: -; abundance: many; CDR3nt: TGTGCCAGCAGTGAAGCGCTGCACAGATCCTACGAGCAGTACTTC; CDR3aa: CASSEALHRSYEQYF
j_gene: TRBJ2-1; v_gene: TRBV29-1; d_gene: TRBD2; abundance: -; CDR3nt: TGCAGCGTTGAACTTAGCGGGAGTAGGTACAATGAGCAGTTCTTC; CDR3aa: CSVELSGSRYNEQFF
j_gene: TRBJ1-6; v_gene: TRBV20-1; d_gene: -; abundance: -; CDR3nt: TGCAGTGCTAGAGATGCGGGGGTTGGTAATTCACCCCTCCACTTT; CDR3aa: CSARDAGVGNSPLHF
j_gene: TRBJ2-7; v_gene: TRBV19; d_gene: -; abundance: few; CDR3nt: TGTGCCAGTAGTACCCCGACTAGGCGGGCCCTAGGCGAGCAGTACTTC; CDR3aa: CASSTPTRRALGEQYF
j_gene: TRBJ1-1; v_gene: TRBV27; d_gene: -; abundance: few; CDR3nt: TGTGCCAGCAGTTTAACTTCCAGGGCGGATACTGAAGCTTTCTTT; CDR3aa: CASSLTSRADTEAFF
j_gene: TRBJ2-7; v_gene: TRBV10-3; d_gene: -; abundance: few; CDR3nt: TGTGCCATCAGTGAGAGGGGTTCGTACGAGCAGTACTTC; CDR3aa: CAISERGSYEQYF
j_gene: TRBJ1-3; v_gene: TRBV12-3/TRBV12-4; d_gene: -; abundance: -; CDR3nt: TGTGCCAGCAGAACCGACGCCGAAGGTGGAAACACCATATATTTT; CDR3aa: CASRTDAEGGNTIYF
j_gene: TRBJ1-5; v_gene: TRBV28; d_gene: -; abundance: few; CDR3nt: TGTGCCAGCAGTCAGTGGGATCAGCCCCAGCATTTT; CDR3aa: CASSQWDQPQHF
j_gene: TRBJ2-1; v_gene: TRBV5-1; d_gene: -; abundance: -; CDR3nt: TGCGCCAGCAGCCCTGACAACTCTCCCTACAATGAGCAGTTCTTC; CDR3aa: CASSPDNSPYNEQFF
j_gene: TRBJ1-1; v_gene: TRBV5-1; d_gene: -; abundance: -; CDR3nt: TGCGCCAGCAGCTTGCAGATTTTGAACACTGAAGCTTTCTTT; CDR3aa: CASSLQILNTEAFF
j_gene: TRBJ2-3; v_gene: TRBV5-1; d_gene: TRBD1; abundance: many; CDR3nt: TGCGCCAGCAGCGCGACACCGACAGGGGCGAGCACAGATACGCAGTATTTT; CDR3aa: CASSATPTGASTDTQYF
j_gene: TRBJ2-4; v_gene: TRBV2; d_gene: -; abundance: many; CDR3nt: TGTGCCAGCAGTGAAGGAGGCCTAGCCAAAAACATTCAGTACTTC; CDR3aa: CASSEGGLAKNIQYF
j_gene: TRBJ2-1; v_gene: TRBV27; d_gene: -; abundance: few; CDR3nt: TGTGCCAGCAGTTGGAGTAGCGGTACCTACAATGAGCAGTTCTTC; CDR3aa: CASSWSSGTYNEQFF
j_gene: TRBJ2-1; v_gene: TRBV6-7; d_gene: TRBD2; abundance: -; CDR3nt: TGTGCCAGCAGTTACACAAAGCGGGAGACGGGGGAGCAGTTCTTC; CDR3aa: CASSYTKRETGEQFF
j_gene: TRBJ1-5; v_gene: TRBV11-2; d_gene: -; abundance: many; CDR3nt: TGTGCCAGCAGCTTGGCGACTGGCGCCAGCCAGCCCCAGCATTTT; CDR3aa: CASSLATGASQPQHF
j_gene: TRBJ1-1; v_gene: TRBV5-8; d_gene: TRBD1; abundance: many; CDR3nt: TGTGCCAGCAGTGGGGGACAGGGGATGGACACTGAAGCTTTCTTT; CDR3aa: CASSGGQGMDTEAFF
j_gene: TRBJ1-1; v_gene: TRBV3-1; d_gene: -; abundance: many; CDR3nt: TGTGCCAGCAGCGGCGAGGGGGGGCTGGCTTTCTTT; CDR3aa: CASSGEGGLAFF
j_gene: TRBJ2-3; v_gene: TRBV9; d_gene: -; abundance: many; CDR3nt: TGTGCCAGCAGCAGCAGACAGATATCTAGCACAGATACGCAGTATTTT; CDR3aa: CASSSRQISSTDTQYF
j_gene: TRBJ1-4; v_gene: TRBV28; d_gene: -; abundance: -; CDR3nt: TGTGCCAGCGGGGGGGCAGGCGCTAATGAAAAACTGTTTTTT; CDR3aa: CASGGAGANEKLFF
j_gene: TRBJ2-3; v_gene: TRBV27; d_gene: -; abundance: many; CDR3nt: TGTGCCAGCAGTTTAACACCTAGCACAGATACGCAGTATTTT; CDR3aa: CASSLTPSTDTQYF
j_gene: TRBJ2-3; v_gene: TRBV6-2/TRBV6-3; d_gene: -; abundance: many; CDR3nt: TGTGCCAGCAGAGAGCCGGTCCGGACAGATACGCAGTATTTT; CDR3aa: CASREPVRTDTQYF
j_gene: TRBJ1-1; v_gene: TRBV5-7; d_gene: -; abundance: few; CDR3nt: TGTGCCAGCAGCTTGGGGGGTCGCGCCAACACTGAAGCTTTCTTT; CDR3aa: CASSLGGRANTEAFF
j_gene: TRBJ2-3; v_gene: TRBV20-1; d_gene: -; abundance: -; CDR3nt: TGCAGTGCTAAGGGGGTGGGAACTAGCACAGATACGCAGTATTTT; CDR3aa: CSAKGVGTSTDTQYF
j_gene: TRBJ2-7; v_gene: TRBV27; d_gene: TRBD1; abundance: many; CDR3nt: TGTGCCAGCAGCGAGACAGGGTTTTCGGACGAGCAGTACTTC; CDR3aa: CASSETGFSDEQYF
j_gene: TRBJ2-7; v_gene: TRBV20-1; d_gene: -; abundance: many; CDR3nt: TGCAGTGCTAGACGGGGCCTCTCCTACGAGCAGTACTTC; CDR3aa: CSARRGLSYEQYF
j_gene: TRBJ2-7; v_gene: TRBV28; d_gene: TRBD2; abundance: many; CDR3nt: TGTGCCAGCAGTTTCCGACTAGCGGGAGTAGAGAACGAGCAGTACTTC; CDR3aa: CASSFRLAGVENEQYF
j_gene: TRBJ1-2; v_gene: TRBV20-1; d_gene: -; abundance: few; CDR3nt: TGCAGTGCTTCCAAGCGGGGTAACTATGGCTACACCTTC; CDR3aa: CSASKRGNYGYTF
j_gene: TRBJ2-2; v_gene: TRBV7-8; d_gene: -; abundance: -; CDR3nt: TGTGCCAGCAGCTTAAGGCTGGCGAGGAACGGGGAGCTGTTTTTT; CDR3aa: CASSLRLARNGELFF
j_gene: TRBJ2-3; v_gene: TRBV7-9; d_gene: TRBD2; abundance: few; CDR3nt: TGTGCCAGCAGCTTCTCCAGGGGACTAGGAACAGATACGCAGTATTTT; CDR3aa: CASSFSRGLGTDTQYF
j_gene: TRBJ2-5; v_gene: TRBV9; d_gene: -; abundance: -; CDR3nt: TGTGCCAGCAGCGTAGGGGCAGGGAAAGAGACCCAGTACTTC; CDR3aa: CASSVGAGKETQYF
j_gene: TRBJ2-2; v_gene: TRBV3-1; d_gene: TRBD2; abundance: many; CDR3nt: TGTGCCAGCAGCCGGTTAGCGGGAGGGTTGACCGGGGAGCTGTTTTTT; CDR3aa: CASSRLAGGLTGELFF
j_gene: TRBJ2-7; v_gene: TRBV20-1; d_gene: TRBD1; abundance: -; CDR3nt: TGCAGTGCTAGAGATCTGAGGGGGCTGCTTGAGCAGTACTTC; CDR3aa: CSARDLRGLLEQYF
j_gene: TRBJ2-3; v_gene: TRBV20-1; d_gene: -; abundance: many; CDR3nt: TGCAGTGCTAGAGATAGGGCAGGGTTGCGCACAGATACGCAGTATTTT; CDR3aa: CSARDRAGLRTDTQYF
j_gene: TRBJ2-5; v_gene: TRBV20-1; d_gene: TRBD2; abundance: few; CDR3nt: TGCAGTGCTAGAGGAGGGACTAGCGGGATATTCCAAGAGACCCAGTACTTC; CDR3aa: CSARGGTSGIFQETQYF
j_gene: TRBJ2-5; v_gene: TRBV18; d_gene: -; abundance: few; CDR3nt: TGTGCCAGCTCACCACCGGCAGGGGAGGAGACCCAGTACTTC; CDR3aa: CASSPPAGEETQYF
j_gene: TRBJ2-3; v_gene: TRBV10-3; d_gene: -; abundance: many; CDR3nt: TGTGCCATCAGTGAGGCGACAGATACGCAGTATTTT; CDR3aa: CAISEATDTQYF